The clone carrying this TCR beta chain was seen only once. The sample is drawn from a study of blood T cell repertoires in COVID-19. On the study more broadly: The United States, Italy and Spain were the sources of the acute and convalescent COVID-19 samples. PBMCs, B-cell-depleted T cells, or T cells were the source of the cDNA or gDNA that made up the material.

CDR3 length: 15 residues. V dropped 0 bases and J dropped 8; count of bases not matched to a gene: 9. CDR1 and CDR2 from the germline V gene are MNHEY and SVGEGT. Authors' methods: Estimated nucleated cell counts came from reference gene primer amplification. TCRdb keeps only in-frame clones here, not all; method: immunoSEQ multiplex PCR. Clone size and the V and J calls come from that table; the DNA yielded D and trimming. The sample includes about 180,000 clones, around 86% of them seen just once. Sample: peripheral blood. The gene calls are TRBV6-2 or TRBV6-3 and TRBJ1-2; 7 nucleotides line up with TRBD1. This sequence was found in a woman in her 30s with active or convalescent COVID-19. CDR3 loop: CASSYSDRTSRGYTF. Here the CDR3 DNA reads TGTGCCAGCAGTTACTCGGACAGGACCTCGAGAGGCTACACCTTC.